This note documents a single TCR beta chain sequence. The sample originates from a study of blood T cell repertoires in COVID-19. Study details: Researchers got acute and convalescent COVID-19 samples from the United States, Italy and Spain. From T cells, B-cell-depleted T cells, or PBMCs came the material, which was cDNA or gDNA.

The germline gives CDR1 SQVTM, CDR2 ANQGSEA. V shed 4 bases and J shed 5 bases, with 16 bases lying between them. CDR3 length: 14 residues. Method: immunoSEQ multiplex PCR; TCRdb's copy keeps in-frame clones and lacks some. This table holds some 180,000 clones, around 90% found once. The origin of this receptor is a man aged 40-49 years with acute or convalescent COVID-19. The rearrangement joins TRBV29-1 to TRBJ2-3, with D possibly TRBD2 on 6 matching bases. Input material: peripheral blood. The CDR3 sequence is CSVAGLRREDTQYF. The CDR3 coding sequence is TGCAGCGTTGCGGGCCTTAGGCGGGAAGATACGCAGTATTTT.